A selection of T cell receptor beta chains follows, all from one sample in a study of human T cells and chemical hapten exposure. TCRdb reanalysed the RACE reads using MiXCR and keeps one entry per CDR3 protein. The data hold about 80,000 distinct CDR3 sequences, with roughly 10% observed a single time. Here the sequenced sample was whole blood, taken in connection with sensitization to the hapten diphenylcyclopropenone (DPC). Receptors originate from a woman aged 25 to 39 with alopecia areata. Some clones in this sample may be carry-over from other donors' samples. CDR3s include the opening cysteine and the closing phenylalanine or tryptophan. A D gene is named only where the DNA matches it firmly. The listing skips clone size in some rows; elsewhere it reads once, few, many or a size class.

D gene	V gene	J gene	clone size	CDR3 DNA	CDR3 protein
NA	TRBV15	TRBJ2-1	few	TGTGCCACCAGCACCCCGTTTTGGGGCGCAAAGAACAATGAGCAGTTCTTC	CATSTPFWGAKNNEQFF
NA	TRBV18	TRBJ1-1	many	TGTGCCAGCTCACCGACGGGGTTAAACACTGAAGCTTTCTTT	CASSPTGLNTEAFF
TRBD2	TRBV6-6	TRBJ2-1	many	TGTGCCAGCAGCCGACTAGCGGGAGGGGGCGAGCAGTTCTTC	CASSRLAGGGEQFF
NA	TRBV29-1	TRBJ1-2	NA	TGCAGCGTTGAACCCGGTACCTTC	CSVEPGTF
NA	TRBV4-1	TRBJ2-7	NA	TGCGCCAGCAGCCCTTTACACGGCCAAGGGTTCTACGAGCAGTACTTC	CASSPLHGQGFYEQYF
NA	TRBV29-1	TRBJ1-2	many	TGCAGCGTTGAAGATAAAGGGACTAACTATGGCTACACCTTC	CSVEDKGTNYGYTF
NA	TRBV7-2	TRBJ1-3	many	TGTGCCAGCAGCTTACAGGGTCTGGAAAACACCATATATTTT	CASSLQGLENTIYF
NA	TRBV6-2/TRBV6-3	TRBJ1-2	many	TGTGCCAGCAGTTACTCTGGGTTCTCCGTCTACACCTTC	CASSYSGFSVYTF
NA	TRBV7-3	TRBJ2-1	many	TGTGCCACTTCGGGAGTGGGCGACAATGAGCAGTTCTTC	CATSGVGDNEQFF
NA	TRBV28	TRBJ2-3	many	TGTGCCAGCAGTTCCGGAGGGCCGGCAGATACGCAGTATTTT	CASSSGGPADTQYF
NA	TRBV6-2/TRBV6-3	TRBJ1-1	few	TGTGCCAGCAGTCACTTATGGCCGCCTATCGCAGGGAAAGGGAACACTGAAGCTTTCTTT	CASSHLWPPIAGKGNTEAFF
NA	TRBV29-1	TRBJ1-2	few	TGCAGCGTTGAAGATATGGGACCAGAGCCCTATGGCTACACCTTC	CSVEDMGPEPYGYTF
NA	TRBV2	TRBJ2-3	few	TGTGCCAGCGGGGCGGGGCGAGGCGTAATTTTT	CASGAGRGVIF
NA	TRBV9	TRBJ1-4	NA	TGTGCCAGCAGCGTAGCGCCGACGGGAAATAATGAAAAACTGTTTTTT	CASSVAPTGNNEKLFF
NA	TRBV29-1	TRBJ2-7	many	TGCAGCGTTGAACTAGCCTACGAGCAGTACTTC	CSVELAYEQYF
TRBD2	TRBV29-1	TRBJ2-5	many	TGCAGCGTGACTAGCGACGGAGAGACCCAGTACTTC	CSVTSDGETQYF
NA	TRBV7-2	TRBJ2-5	NA	TGTGCCAGCAGCTCCCGGCCCGGGGAAGAGACCCAGTACTTC	CASSSRPGEETQYF
NA	TRBV29-1	TRBJ2-7	many	TGCAGCGCCGGGACCACAACCTACGAGCAGTACTTC	CSAGTTTYEQYF
TRBD1	TRBV7-9	TRBJ1-1	many	TGTGCCAGCAGCTTAGCCCTACAGGGGCGTTTTGGCACTGAAGCTTTCTTT	CASSLALQGRFGTEAFF
TRBD1	TRBV20-1	TRBJ1-3	few	TGCAGTGCTAGCGACAGGGGCTCTGGAAACACCATATATTTT	CSASDRGSGNTIYF
NA	TRBV7-2	TRBJ2-1	few	TGTGCCAGCAGCTCCCAAACTCCGGATGAGCAGTTCTTC	CASSSQTPDEQFF
NA	TRBV6-5	TRBJ1-1	many	TGTGCCAGCAATCCAGTGGGGGCGGGCACTGAAGCTTTCTTT	CASNPVGAGTEAFF
NA	TRBV4-3	TRBJ1-1	NA	TGCGCCAGCAGCCAAGATAGCACTGCTTTCGGCACTGAAGCTTTCTTT	CASSQDSTAFGTEAFF
NA	TRBV28	TRBJ2-5	once	TGTGCCAGCAGACAGGGTACACAAGAGACCCAGTACTTC	CASRQGTQETQYF
TRBD2	TRBV12-3/TRBV12-4	TRBJ2-3	NA	TGTGTCAGCACAATTAGCGGGGGGATGGGAGATACGCAGTATTTT	CVSTISGGMGDTQYF
NA	TRBV10-2	TRBJ2-4	many	TGCGCCAGCAGTGACCTAAATAGGGCCAAAAACATTCAGTACTTC	CASSDLNRAKNIQYF
NA	TRBV27	TRBJ1-3	many	TGTGCCAGCAGTTCGGGCCTTGGAGGCTCTGGAAACACCATATATTTT	CASSSGLGGSGNTIYF
NA	TRBV2	TRBJ2-5	few	TGTGCCAGCAGATACGGGGTGCAAGAGACCCAGTACTTC	CASRYGVQETQYF
TRBD2	TRBV6-5	TRBJ2-1	many	TGTGCCAGCAGTTACTCGACGGGGGGAGGGCGGCATGAGCAGTTCTTC	CASSYSTGGGRHEQFF
NA	TRBV4-3	TRBJ1-1	many	TGCGCCAGCAGCCATCTCCCGGGGTTAGCTGAAGCTTTCTTT	CASSHLPGLAEAFF
TRBD2	TRBV29-1	TRBJ2-1	NA	TGCAGCGTTGCGCCTAGCGGGCAGTACAATGAGCAGTTCTTC	CSVAPSGQYNEQFF
TRBD1	TRBV7-2	TRBJ1-2	many	TGTGCCAGCAGCTCTGACAGGGACTATGGCTACACCTTC	CASSSDRDYGYTF
NA	TRBV19	TRBJ2-6	many	TGTGCCAGTAGTATTGTCTTACGGCTCCACGGGGCCAACGTCCTGACTTTC	CASSIVLRLHGANVLTF
TRBD2	TRBV30	TRBJ2-2	many	TGTGCCTGGAGTGTACGGCGACTAGCGGGAGGGCGTGAGGAGCTGTTTTTT	CAWSVRRLAGGREELFF
TRBD1	TRBV7-9	TRBJ2-7	NA	TGTGCCAGCAGTCAGACAGGGGGGGCGGCCTACGAGCAGTACTTC	CASSQTGGAAYEQYF
NA	TRBV27	TRBJ2-7	NA	TGTGCCAGCAGTTTATGGGCAGGGCAACACGAGCAGTACTTC	CASSLWAGQHEQYF
NA	TRBV20-1	TRBJ2-7	many	TGCAGTGCTATAGACTTTCCGCCCTACGAGCAGTACTTC	CSAIDFPPYEQYF
NA	TRBV7-2	TRBJ1-6	many	TGTGCCAGCAGCAACTCGCAGGGGTCCAATTCACCCCTCCACTTT	CASSNSQGSNSPLHF
NA	TRBV19	TRBJ2-6	many	TGTGCCAGTAGCGACGGAGCCTCTGGGGCCAACGTCCTGACTTTC	CASSDGASGANVLTF
NA	TRBV7-2	TRBJ1-5	NA	TGTGCCAGCAGCCCCATGGGGGGTAGCAATCAGCCCCAGCATTTT	CASSPMGGSNQPQHF
NA	TRBV6-1	TRBJ1-5	NA	TGTGCCAGCAGTGAAAGGGGTCAGCCCCAGCATTTT	CASSERGQPQHF
NA	TRBV4-3	TRBJ1-1	many	TGCGCCAGCAGCCATGGCGAGGACAGACCCTTTTACACTGAAGCTTTCTTT	CASSHGEDRPFYTEAFF
NA	TRBV28	TRBJ2-1	many	TGTGCCAGCAGAAAATCGGGACTCCGATCCGGGAGCTCCTACAATGAGCAGTTCTTC	CASRKSGLRSGSSYNEQFF
TRBD1	TRBV18	TRBJ1-5	many	TGTGCCAGCTCACCACCGGGCAGGGGGGCGCAGCCCCAGCATTTT	CASSPPGRGAQPQHF
NA	TRBV4-3	TRBJ1-1	NA	TGCGCCAGCAGCCAATCAACAGGGCGGGACACTGAAGCTTTCTTT	CASSQSTGRDTEAFF
NA	TRBV3-1	TRBJ1-5	many	TGTGCCAGCAGCCAAGCGGTAGGGACACAGCCCCAGCATTTT	CASSQAVGTQPQHF
NA	TRBV18	TRBJ1-4	many	TGTGCCAGCTCACCCGTGTCGGGGCTTGGTGAAAAACTGTTTTTT	CASSPVSGLGEKLFF
NA	TRBV10-2	TRBJ2-2	many	TGCGCCAGCAGCGCCGGGACAGATGGAGGGGTGCTGTTTTTT	CASSAGTDGGVLFF
NA	TRBV28	TRBJ2-7	many	TGTGCCAGCAGACCCGGCTCGGTAGGGCACGAGCAGTACTTC	CASRPGSVGHEQYF
TRBD1	TRBV6-2/TRBV6-3	TRBJ2-3	NA	TGTGCCAGCAGTTACCCCCGGGACAGAAGCACAGATACGCAGTATTTT	CASSYPRDRSTDTQYF
NA	TRBV30	TRBJ2-2	many	TGTGCCTGGAGGACCTCAACTTACCGGTCTCTCACCGGGGAGCTGTTTTTT	CAWRTSTYRSLTGELFF
TRBD1	TRBV29-1	TRBJ2-7	many	TGCAGCGTTGGGGACAGCTCCTACGAGCAGTACTTC	CSVGDSSYEQYF
NA	TRBV5-1	TRBJ2-7	many	TGCGCCAGCAGCGATCAATACGAGCAGTACTTC	CASSDQYEQYF
NA	TRBV20-1	TRBJ2-5	few	TGCAGTGCTAATCCCAGCCAGGGCCTCGCCCAAGAGACCCAGTACTTC	CSANPSQGLAQETQYF